The source of this T cell receptor (beta chain) is a study of graft-versus-host responses after intestinal transplantation. Overall study findings and caveats: Some patients had graft-donor T cell macrochimerism. In their allografts, the ratios of graft-versus-host to host-versus-graft T cell clones were high. Researchers found peak circulating GvH clone levels linked to early post-transplant HvG declines. GvH clones turned up in recipient marrow; some had shown up first in ileum or blood.

Comment on this clone: The antigen remains unidentified.

TCRdb keeps only in-frame clones here, not all; method: immunoSEQ multiplex PCR. The sample contains about 86,000 clones, less than 90% of which appear only once. This CDR3 is 14 amino acids long. Germline V gene data show CDR1 as SGHKS and CDR2 as YYEKEE (reference sequence). J was trimmed by 1 base and V by 4 bases; bases with no gene match: 4. The chain uses TRBV5-5 and TRBJ2-5; 7 bases map to TRBD1. Here the sequenced sample was unstimulated CD4+ T cells sorted from spleen or lymph node cells, taken before transplant. This receptor was obtained from a human donor who was the organ donor for an intestinal transplant. In nucleotides, the CDR3 is TGTGCCAGCAGCCAGACAGGGACCCAAGAGACCCAGTACTTC. Translation: CASSQTGTQETQYF.